This TCR beta chain is drawn from a study of CD8 T cells in Susac syndrome. RNA in amounts of 0.5 to 1 ug was reverse transcribed with random hexamers. TCRdb used MiXCR to reprocess the immunoSEQ multiplex PCR reads, holding one entry per CDR3 protein. The table lists 200,000 to 250,000 distinct CDR3 sequences, 85% to 95% of them singletons. The CDR3 runs 13 residues. The germline V and J ends were trimmed by 7 bases and 3 bases, with 9 bases remaining between them. Sequencing was done on a sample of CD4+ T cells from PBMCs. The rearrangement uses TRBV12-3 or TRBV12-4 and TRBJ2-2, with unresolved D. The TCR comes from a human donor with multiple sclerosis. For the CDR3, the DNA is TGTGCCAGCACTCCAACCGACACCGGGGAGCTGTTTTTT. Protein product: CASTPTDTGELFF.